This T cell receptor beta chain stems from a study of post-analysis software for immune sequencing data. Overall study findings and caveats: In patients, five or six TRBV segments were more frequent than in controls, with TRBV5-6, TRBV5-1 and TRBV20-1 among them. Strong same-batch co-clustering of samples appeared with F measure clustering.

TCR beta cDNA libraries included unique molecular identifiers. T cells numbering about 0.9 to 11 million yielded roughly 0.5 million cDNA molecules. MiXCR was run by TCRdb on the PCR reads, yielding one entry per CDR3 protein. Found here are approximately 730,000 distinct CDR3 sequences, 25% to 30% of them singletons; the top ten hold roughly 0.57%. This clonotype showed up many times. Its target is unknown. Germline V CDR1 and CDR2: SGHTA, FQGNSA. CDR3 length: 15 amino acids. This clonotype originated in a girl aged 10 to 17 with multiple sclerosis. Sample: blood. The chain employs TRBV7-2 and TRBJ2-5; D remains ambiguous. The J call may be faulty, since TRBJ2-7 better matches the DNA end. The CDR3 reads CASSPRKLSYDEQYF. CDR3 sequence (DNA): TGTGCCAGCAGCCCAAGGAAACTTAGTTATGACGAGCAGTACTTC.